This TCR beta chain was documented in a study of CD8 T cells in cerebrospinal fluid in Alzheimer's disease. The study's findings and limits: EBV-specific TCRs in cerebrospinal fluid reportedly do not establish a causal EBV–Alzheimer's link. The largest CSF clone was proportionally bigger in mild cognitive impairment or Alzheimer's disease than controls. EBV-specific clones showed no enrichment in Alzheimer's patients and were not the top expanded clones.

CDR3 length equals 15 residues. The V gene's germline CDR1 is MNHNY and CDR2 SVGAGI (reference sequence). This clonotype is medium-sized by frequency. Its antigen is as yet unknown. Following a re-call of the 10x single-cell sequencing reads, TCRdb has one entry per CDR3 protein and lacks DNA. Its clone listing holds some 1,000 distinct CDR3 sequences. The sequencing input was cerebrospinal fluid. The clonotype comes from a human donor in good health. The genes are TRBV6-6 and TRBJ1-1; the TCRdb call, TRBD1, lacks DNA for checking. The chain's CDR3 is CASSYGLVERAEAFF.